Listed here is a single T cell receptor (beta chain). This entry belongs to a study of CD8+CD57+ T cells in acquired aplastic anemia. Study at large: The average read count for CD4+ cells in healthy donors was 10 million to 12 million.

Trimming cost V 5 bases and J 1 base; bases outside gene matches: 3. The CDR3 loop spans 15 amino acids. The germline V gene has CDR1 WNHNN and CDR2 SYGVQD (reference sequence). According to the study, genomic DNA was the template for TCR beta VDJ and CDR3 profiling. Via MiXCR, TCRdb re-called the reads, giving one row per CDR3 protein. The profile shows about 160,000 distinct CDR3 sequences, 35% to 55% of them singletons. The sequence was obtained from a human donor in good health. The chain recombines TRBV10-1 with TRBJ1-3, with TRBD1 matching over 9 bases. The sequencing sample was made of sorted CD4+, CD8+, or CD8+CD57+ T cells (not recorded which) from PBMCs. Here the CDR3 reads CASSPGTGSGNTIYF. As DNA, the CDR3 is TGCGCCAGCAGTCCCGGGACAGGGTCTGGAAACACCATATATTTT.